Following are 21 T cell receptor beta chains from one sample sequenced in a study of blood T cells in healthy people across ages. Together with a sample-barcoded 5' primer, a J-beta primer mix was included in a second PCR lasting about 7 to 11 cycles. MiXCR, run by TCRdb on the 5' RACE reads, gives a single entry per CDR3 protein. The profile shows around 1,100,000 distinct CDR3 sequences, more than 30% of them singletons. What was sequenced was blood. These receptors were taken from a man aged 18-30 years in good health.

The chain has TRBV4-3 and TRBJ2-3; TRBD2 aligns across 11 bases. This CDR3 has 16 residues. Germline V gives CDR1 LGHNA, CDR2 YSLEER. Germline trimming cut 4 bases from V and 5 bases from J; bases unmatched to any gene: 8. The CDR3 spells CASSPASGGWEDTQYF. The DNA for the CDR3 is TGCGCCAGCAGCCCCGCTAGCGGGGGGTGGGAAGATACGCAGTATTTT.

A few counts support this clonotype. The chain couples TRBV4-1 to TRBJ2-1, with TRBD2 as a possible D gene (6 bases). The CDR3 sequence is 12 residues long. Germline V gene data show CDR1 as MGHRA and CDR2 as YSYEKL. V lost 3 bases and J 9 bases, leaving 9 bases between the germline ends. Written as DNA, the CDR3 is TGCGCCAGCAGCCAGGGGGGTAGTGAGCAGTTCTTC. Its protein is CASSQGGSEQFF.

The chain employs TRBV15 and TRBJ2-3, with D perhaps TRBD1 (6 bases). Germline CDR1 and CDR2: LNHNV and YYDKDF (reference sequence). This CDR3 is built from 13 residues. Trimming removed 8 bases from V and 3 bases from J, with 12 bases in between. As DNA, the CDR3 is TGTGCCACCTCGGACAGTGAGACAGATACGCAGTATTTT. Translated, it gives CATSDSETDTQYF.

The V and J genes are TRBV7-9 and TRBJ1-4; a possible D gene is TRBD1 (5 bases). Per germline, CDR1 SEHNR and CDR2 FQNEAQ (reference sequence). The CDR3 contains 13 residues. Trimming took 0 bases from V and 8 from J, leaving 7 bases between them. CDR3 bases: TGTGCCAGCAGCTTAGCAGGGGAAGAAAAACTGTTTTTT. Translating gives CASSLAGEEKLFF.

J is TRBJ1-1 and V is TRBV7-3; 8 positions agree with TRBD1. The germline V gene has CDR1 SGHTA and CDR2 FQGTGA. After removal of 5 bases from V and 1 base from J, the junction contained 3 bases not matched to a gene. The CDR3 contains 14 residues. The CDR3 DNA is TGTGCCAGCAGCCGACAGGGGCAGAACACTGAAGCTTTCTTT. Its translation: CASSRQGQNTEAFF.

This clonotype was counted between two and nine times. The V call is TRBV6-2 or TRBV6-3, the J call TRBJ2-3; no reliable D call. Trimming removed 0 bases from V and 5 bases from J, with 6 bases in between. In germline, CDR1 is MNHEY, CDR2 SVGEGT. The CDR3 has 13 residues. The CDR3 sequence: CASSYSSLDTQYF. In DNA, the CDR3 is TGTGCCAGCAGTTACTCCTCCTTAGATACGCAGTATTTT.

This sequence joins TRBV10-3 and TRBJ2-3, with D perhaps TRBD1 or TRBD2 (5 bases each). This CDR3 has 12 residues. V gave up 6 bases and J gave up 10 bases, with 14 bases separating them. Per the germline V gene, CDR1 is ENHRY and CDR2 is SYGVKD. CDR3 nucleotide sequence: TGTGCCATCAGCCAGGGAGTTCAGTCGCAGTATTTT. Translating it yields CAISQGVQSQYF.

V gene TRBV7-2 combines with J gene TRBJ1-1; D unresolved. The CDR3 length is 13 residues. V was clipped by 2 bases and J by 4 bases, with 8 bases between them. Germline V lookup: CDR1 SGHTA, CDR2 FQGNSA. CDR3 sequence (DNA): TGTGCCAGCAGCTTAATGGATAGCACTGAAGCTTTCTTT. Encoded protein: CASSLMDSTEAFF.

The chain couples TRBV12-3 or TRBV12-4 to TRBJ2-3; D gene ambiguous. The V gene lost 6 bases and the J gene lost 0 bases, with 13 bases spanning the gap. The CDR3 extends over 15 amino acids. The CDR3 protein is CASRPRDRSTDTQYF. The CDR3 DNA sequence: TGTGCCAGCAGGCCGCGAGACCGAAGCACAGATACGCAGTATTTT.

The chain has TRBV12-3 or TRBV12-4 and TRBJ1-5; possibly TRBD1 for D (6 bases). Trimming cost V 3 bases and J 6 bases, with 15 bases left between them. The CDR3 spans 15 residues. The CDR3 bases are TGTGCCAGCAGTTTGGAAGGGGGGATTGGTCAGCCCCAGCATTTT. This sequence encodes CASSLEGGIGQPQHF.

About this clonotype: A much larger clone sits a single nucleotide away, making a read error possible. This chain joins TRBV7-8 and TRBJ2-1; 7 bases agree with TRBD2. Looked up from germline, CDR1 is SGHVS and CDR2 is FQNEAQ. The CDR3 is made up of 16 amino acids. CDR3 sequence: CTSSLGALADYNEQFF. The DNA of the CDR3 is TGTACCAGCAGCTTAGGGGCCCTAGCGGACTACAATGAGCAGTTCTTC. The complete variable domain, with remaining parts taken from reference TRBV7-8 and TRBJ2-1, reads GAGVSQSPRYKVAKRGQDVALRCDPISGHVSLFWYQQALGQGPEFLTYFQNEAQLDKSGLPSDRFFAERPEGSVSTLKIQRTQQEDSAVYLCTSSLGALADYNEQFFGPGTRLTVL.

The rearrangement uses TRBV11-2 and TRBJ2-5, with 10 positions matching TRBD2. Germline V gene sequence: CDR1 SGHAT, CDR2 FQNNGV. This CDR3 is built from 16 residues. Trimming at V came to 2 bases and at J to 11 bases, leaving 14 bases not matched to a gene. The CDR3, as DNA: TGTGCCAGCAGCTTAAGGGGCGGAGCGGGGGGGAATGAGCAGTACTTC. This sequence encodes CASSLRGGAGGNEQYF.

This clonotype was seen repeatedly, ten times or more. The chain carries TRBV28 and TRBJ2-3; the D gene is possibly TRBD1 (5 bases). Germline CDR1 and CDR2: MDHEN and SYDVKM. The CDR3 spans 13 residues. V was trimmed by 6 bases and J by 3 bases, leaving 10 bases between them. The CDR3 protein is CASSARGTDTQYF. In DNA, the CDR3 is TGTGCCAGCAGCGCAAGGGGAACAGATACGCAGTATTTT.

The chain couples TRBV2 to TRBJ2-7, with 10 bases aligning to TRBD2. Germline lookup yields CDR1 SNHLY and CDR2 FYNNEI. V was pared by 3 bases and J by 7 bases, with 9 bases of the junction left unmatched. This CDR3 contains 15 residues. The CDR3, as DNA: TGTGCCAGCAGTGACCGAACTAGCGGGGACAATGAGCAGTACTTC. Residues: CASSDRTSGDNEQYF.

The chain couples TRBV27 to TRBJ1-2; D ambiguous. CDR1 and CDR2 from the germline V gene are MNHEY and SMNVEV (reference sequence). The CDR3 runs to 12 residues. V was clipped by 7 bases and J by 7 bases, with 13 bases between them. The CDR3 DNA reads TGTGCCAGCAAGGGAGGGCTTCGTGGCTACACCTTC. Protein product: CASKGGLRGYTF.

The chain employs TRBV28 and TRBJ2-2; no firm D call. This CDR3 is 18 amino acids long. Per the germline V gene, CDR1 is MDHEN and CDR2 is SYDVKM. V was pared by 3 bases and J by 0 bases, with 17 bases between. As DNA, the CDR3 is TGTGCCAGCAGTTTTGGTCTTCCAGGAAGCGCGAACACCGGGGAGCTGTTTTTT. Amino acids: CASSFGLPGSANTGELFF. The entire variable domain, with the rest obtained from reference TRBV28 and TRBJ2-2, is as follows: DVKVTQSSRYLVKRTGEKVFLECVQDMDHENMFWYRQDPGLGLRLIYFSYDVKMKEKGDIPEGYSVSREKKERFSLILESASTNQTSMYLCASSFGLPGSANTGELFFGEGSRLTVL.

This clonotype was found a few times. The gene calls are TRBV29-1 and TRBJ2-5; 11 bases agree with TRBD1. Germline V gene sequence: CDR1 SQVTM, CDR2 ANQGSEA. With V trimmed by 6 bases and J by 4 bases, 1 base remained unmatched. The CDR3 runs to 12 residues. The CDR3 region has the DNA TGCAGCGTGGACAGGGGGCTAGAGACCCAGTACTTC. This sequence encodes CSVDRGLETQYF.

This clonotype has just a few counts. CDR3 protein: CASSPRTTGNTEAFF. Here the CDR3 DNA reads TGTGCCAGCAGCCCCCGTACGACCGGAAACACTGAAGCTTTCTTT. This chain joins TRBV5-6 and TRBJ1-1; D gene unclear. The CDR3 contains 15 residues. CDR1 and CDR2 (germline): SGHDT, YYEEEE. Trimming removed 4 bases from V and 2 bases from J, with 15 bases in between.

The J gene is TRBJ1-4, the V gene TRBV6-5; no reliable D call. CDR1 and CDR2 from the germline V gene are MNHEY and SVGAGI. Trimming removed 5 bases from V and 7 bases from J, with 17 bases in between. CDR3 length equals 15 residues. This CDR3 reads CASSRTFRSSEKLFF. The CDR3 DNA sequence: TGTGCCAGCAGTCGTACTTTTAGAAGCTCTGAAAAACTGTTTTTT.

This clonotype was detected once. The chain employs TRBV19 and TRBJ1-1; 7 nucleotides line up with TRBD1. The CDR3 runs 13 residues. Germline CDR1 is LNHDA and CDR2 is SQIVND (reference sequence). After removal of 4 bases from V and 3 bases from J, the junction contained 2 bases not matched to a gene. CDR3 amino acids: CASSTDRDTEAFF. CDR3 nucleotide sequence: TGTGCCAGTAGTACCGACAGGGACACTGAAGCTTTCTTT.

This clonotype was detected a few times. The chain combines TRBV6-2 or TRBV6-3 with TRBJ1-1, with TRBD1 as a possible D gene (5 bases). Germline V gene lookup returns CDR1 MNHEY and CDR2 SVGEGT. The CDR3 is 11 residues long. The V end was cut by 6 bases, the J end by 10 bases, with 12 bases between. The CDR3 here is CASSQGYGAFF. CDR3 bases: TGTGCCAGCAGCCAGGGCTATGGAGCTTTCTTT.